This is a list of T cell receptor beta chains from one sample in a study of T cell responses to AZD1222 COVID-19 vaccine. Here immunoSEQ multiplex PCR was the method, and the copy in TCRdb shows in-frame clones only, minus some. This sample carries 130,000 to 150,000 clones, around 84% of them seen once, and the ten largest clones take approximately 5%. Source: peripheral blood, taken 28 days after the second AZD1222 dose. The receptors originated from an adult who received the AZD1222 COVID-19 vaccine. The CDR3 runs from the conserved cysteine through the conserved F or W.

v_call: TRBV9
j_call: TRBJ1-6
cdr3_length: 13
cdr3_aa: CASSVDRNSPLHF

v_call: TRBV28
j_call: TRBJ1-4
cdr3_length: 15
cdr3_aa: CASQPAGSRNEKLFF

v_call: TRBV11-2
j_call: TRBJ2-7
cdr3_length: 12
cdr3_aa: CASSLIIYEQYF

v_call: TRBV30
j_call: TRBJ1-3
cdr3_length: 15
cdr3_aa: CAWDRRELSGNTIYF

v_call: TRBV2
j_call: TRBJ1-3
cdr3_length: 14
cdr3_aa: CASSVGYPGGTIYF

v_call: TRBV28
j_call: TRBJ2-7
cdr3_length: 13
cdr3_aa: CASRKPGTREQYF

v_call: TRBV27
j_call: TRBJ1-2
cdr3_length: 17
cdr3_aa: CASSPQLGQGTPYGYTF

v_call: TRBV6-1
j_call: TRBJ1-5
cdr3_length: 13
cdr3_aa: CASSEGVNQPQHF

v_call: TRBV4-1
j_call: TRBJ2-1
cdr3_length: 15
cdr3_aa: CASSQAPGGYNEQFF

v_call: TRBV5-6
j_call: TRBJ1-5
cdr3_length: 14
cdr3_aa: CASSEQTGYQPQHF

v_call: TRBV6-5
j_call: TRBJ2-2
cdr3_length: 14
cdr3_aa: CATRTSGLTGELFF

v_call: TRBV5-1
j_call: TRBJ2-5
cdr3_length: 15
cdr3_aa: CASSDQPGSQETQYF

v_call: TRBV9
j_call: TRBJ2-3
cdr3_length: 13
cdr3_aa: CASSLSSTDTQYF

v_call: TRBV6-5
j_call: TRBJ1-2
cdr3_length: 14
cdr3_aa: CASSRDRASGGYTF

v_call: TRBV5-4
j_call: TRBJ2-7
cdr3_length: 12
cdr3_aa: CASSVDIYEQYF

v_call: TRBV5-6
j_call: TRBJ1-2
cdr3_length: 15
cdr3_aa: CANGGADLSGYGYTF

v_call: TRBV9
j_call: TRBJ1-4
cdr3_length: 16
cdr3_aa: CASSEQGKGVNEKLFF

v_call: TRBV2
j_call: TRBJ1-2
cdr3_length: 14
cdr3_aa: CASRPRTGPRGYTF

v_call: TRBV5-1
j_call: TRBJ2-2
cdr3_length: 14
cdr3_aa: CASSFHRGGEDTFF

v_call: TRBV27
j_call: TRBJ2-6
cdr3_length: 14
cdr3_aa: CATRDLSGANVLTF

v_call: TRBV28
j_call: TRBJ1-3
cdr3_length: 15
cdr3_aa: CASSPTPGSGNTIYF

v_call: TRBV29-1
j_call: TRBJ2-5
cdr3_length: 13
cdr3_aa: CSVVELSEETQYF

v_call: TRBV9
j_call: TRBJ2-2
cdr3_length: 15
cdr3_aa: CASSAQGSSTGELFF

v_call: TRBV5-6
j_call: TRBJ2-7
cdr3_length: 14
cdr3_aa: CASQLGAGGYEQYF

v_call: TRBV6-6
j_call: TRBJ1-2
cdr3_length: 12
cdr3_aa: CASLTEGQGYTF

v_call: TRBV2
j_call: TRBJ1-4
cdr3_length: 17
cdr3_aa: CASSDPGGASTNEKLFF

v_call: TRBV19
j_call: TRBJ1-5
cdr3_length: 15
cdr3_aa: CATSIIGRAGQPQHF

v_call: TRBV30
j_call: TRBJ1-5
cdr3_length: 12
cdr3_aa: CAWSALRQPQHF

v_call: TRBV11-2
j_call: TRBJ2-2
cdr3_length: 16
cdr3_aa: CASSYGSGGSTWELFF

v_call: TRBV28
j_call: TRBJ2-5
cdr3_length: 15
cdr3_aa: CASTAGQGREETQYF

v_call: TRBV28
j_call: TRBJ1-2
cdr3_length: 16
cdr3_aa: CASSPPPGQGAYGYTF

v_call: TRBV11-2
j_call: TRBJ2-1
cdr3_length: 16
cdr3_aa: CASSLAGYSSYNEQFF

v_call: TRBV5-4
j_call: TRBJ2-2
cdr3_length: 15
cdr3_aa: CASSSPGRSTGELFF

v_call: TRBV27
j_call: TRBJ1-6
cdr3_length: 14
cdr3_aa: CASRPTGTSSPLHF

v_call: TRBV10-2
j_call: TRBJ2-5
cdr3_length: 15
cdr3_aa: CASSEGGGGQETQYF

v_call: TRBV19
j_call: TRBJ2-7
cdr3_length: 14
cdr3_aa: CASSIEAFGYEQYF

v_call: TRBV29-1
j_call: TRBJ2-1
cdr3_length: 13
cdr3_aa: CSVEGGSPGGQFF

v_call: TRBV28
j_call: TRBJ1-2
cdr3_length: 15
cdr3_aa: CASSYRVSSSYGYTF

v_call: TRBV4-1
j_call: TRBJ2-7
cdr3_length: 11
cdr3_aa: CASSQGDEQYF

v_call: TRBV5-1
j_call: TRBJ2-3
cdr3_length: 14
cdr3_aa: CASAPGGGRDTQYF